This TCR beta chain was captured in a study of Graves' ophthalmopathy and Graves' hyperthyroidism (dated by TCRdb to the late 2010s). In terms of the full investigation: Peripheral blood was collected before any treatment was given, at the time of initial diagnosis. The study used signatures of the TCR beta repertoire to tell Graves' ophthalmopathy apart from Graves' hyperthyroidism and to predict which patients would progress to ophthalmopathy. In total, some 130 blood samples were TCR-sequenced: 43 ophthalmopathy, some 75 hyperthyroidism and approximately 17 hyperthyroidism-to-ophthalmopathy patients. To explore V-J signatures that distinguish ophthalmopathy from hyperthyroidism, a discovery set of about 99 patients was enrolled, made up of 43 with ophthalmopathy and under 65 with stable hyperthyroidism. The independent validation cohort included 18 to 20 hyperthyroidism patients plus 17 patients who later progressed from hyperthyroidism to ophthalmopathy. T-cell repertoires of thyroid tissue and blood were compared in six hyperthyroidism patients. Following sample collection, hyperthyroidism patients were given methimazole at a starting dose of 30 mg daily, and ophthalmopathy patients were given high-dose intravenous methylprednisolone. The 100 or so discovery patients were divided at random into training and test sets in a 7:3 ratio. Results and caveats for the whole study, not just this receptor: In validation, the model predicted ophthalmopathy progression with about 71% sensitivity and roughly 78% specificity; roughly eleven predicted patients were CT-confirmed with GO in a median of approximately 6.5 months. In cross-validation, the 13-signature model distinguished ophthalmopathy from stable hyperthyroidism with less than 90% sensitivity and 81.08% specificity, while in the test set the corresponding values were about 80% and 75%. No statistical method was used to set the sample size in advance, and the investigators knew which group each participant was assigned to. Most expanded thyroid clonotypes with a frequency above 0.001 also appeared in blood, which suggests that blood repertoires may reflect the immune response in the thyroid.

Ophthalmopathy patients were characterized by moderately to severely active disease, a Clinical Activity Score of at least 3, a NOSPECS grade of at least 4, and a disease duration under 3 months. Patients with other autoimmune diseases, uncontrolled infections, pregnancy or lactation were excluded from the study. Clinical symptoms, serum thyroxine, TRAb, thyroid ultrasound and orbital computed tomography were used for diagnosis. Using Ficoll-Paque density gradient centrifugation, PBMCs were isolated from less than 11 ml of fresh peripheral blood. Trizol reagent was used to extract the total RNA, and its quality was then checked on an Agilent 2100 Bioanalyzer. This clonotype was recorded at least ten times. Its antigen is still unknown. The record has no base qualities; no much larger clone is one base away. For repertoire sequencing, TCR beta CDR3 regions were amplified from RNA transcripts. A first-round RT-PCR used HTBI primers with the Qiagen OneStep RT-PCR kit, followed by a second-round multiplex PCR, size selection and purification. The libraries underwent paired-end sequencing with 100 bp reads on an Illumina HiSeq2000. The paper's data handling went like this. SOAPnuke was used to process the reads, removing any read that contained adapters or uncalled bases, had a mean Phred below 15, or lacked an exact match to the constant primer or identifier. High-quality paired reads were merged with COPE v1.2.5. Unique nucleotide sequences were defined as clonotypes and aligned to IMGT TRB V, D and J references using MiTCR v1.1. The analysis was limited to V-J combinations with a frequency above 0.0001, which together covered approximately 99% of the repertoires. A TCR clonal expansion and chaos score per V-J combination was defined as the ratio of F50 clonal expansion to chaos observed in the TCRdist matrix. Welch's t-statistics and random forest were used to reduce the features to about a dozen V-J combinations, which were then used as input to a naive Bayes classifier. The similarity between thyroid and blood repertoires was quantified using the Morisita-Horn index. TCRdb took the public reads, trimmed them with fastp at Q25, ran MiXCR for clone calling and kept in-frame beta chains. A single entry per CDR3 protein holds the most common genes and DNA from its merged rows. The V and J calls were not made by the authors but by TCRdb's processing. In this sample the table shows about 400,000 distinct CDR3 sequences, 18% of which occur a single time. The top ten clones comprise more than 1.5% of the sample.

Clipping removes 6 bases from V and 0 bases from J, with 4 as the unmatched junction base count. From the germline V gene, CDR1 is MNHEY and CDR2 is SVGEGT. The CDR3, cysteine through phenylalanine, is 14 amino acids long. The CDR3 DNA has 42 bases and is translated from base 1. The chain was built from TRBV6-2 or TRBV6-3 and TRBJ1-2, and 7 junction bases match TRBD1. Source material: peripheral blood. This receptor was identified in a woman between 18 and 29 years old with Graves' ophthalmopathy. Donor details come from another sample of the same person, matched by shared clones. The CDR3: CASRHRGPNYGYTF. The DNA reads as follows: TGTGCCAGCAGACACAGGGGACCTAACTATGGCTACACCTTC.